This T cell receptor (beta chain) stems from a study of radiation and T cells in renal cell carcinoma. A remark on this clone: Its antigen is still unknown.

Overall study findings and caveats: Top tumor clonotypes rose in blood 2 weeks post-radiation, then contracted. Pretreatment tumor biopsies were lacking, so baseline clonotypes are unknown.

Repertoires were generated with immunoSEQ multiplex PCR, while TCRdb's copy carries only in-frame clones and drops some. The sample contains 100,000 to 150,000 clones, 81% of which appear only once. The CDR3 has 16 amino acids. J gave up 11 bases and V 6 bases, and 12 bases lay outside the gene matches. The V gene's germline CDR1 is SNHLY and CDR2 FYNNEI. Time point denoted: blood 2 weeks post-SBRT. Specified treatment: 15 Gy SBRT to primary tumor, nephrectomy 4 weeks later. The patient's renal cell carcinoma had clear cell pathology. Sequenced here: blood, sampled from a patient whose treatment included radiotherapy and nephrectomy. This receptor was identified in a man aged 50 to 59 with renal cell carcinoma. The V gene is TRBV2, the J gene TRBJ2-1, with 14 bases that match TRBD2. The CDR3: CASSEGLAGDPSKQFF. The CDR3 nucleotides read TGTGCCAGCAGCGAGGGACTAGCGGGGGACCCTTCCAAGCAGTTCTTC.